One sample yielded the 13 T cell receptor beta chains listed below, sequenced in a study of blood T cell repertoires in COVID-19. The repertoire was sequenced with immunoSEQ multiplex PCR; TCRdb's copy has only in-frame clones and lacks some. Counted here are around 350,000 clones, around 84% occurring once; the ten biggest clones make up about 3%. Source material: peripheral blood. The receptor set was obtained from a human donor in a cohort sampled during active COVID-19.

The CDR3 reads CASSVGDYNVDTQYF. The CDR3 bases are TGTGCCAGCAGTGTCGGGGACTATAATGTCGATACGCAGTATTTT. V usage is TRBV6-4 and J usage is TRBJ2-3; 7 bases fit TRBD2. V lost 4 bases and J lost 6; bases outside the gene matches: 10. This CDR3 has 15 residues. The germline V gene encodes CDR1 MRHNA and CDR2 SNTAGT.

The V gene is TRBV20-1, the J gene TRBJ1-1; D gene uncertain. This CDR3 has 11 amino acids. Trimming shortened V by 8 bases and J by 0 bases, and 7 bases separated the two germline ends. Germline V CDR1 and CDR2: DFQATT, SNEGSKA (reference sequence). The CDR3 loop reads CSSYMNTEAFF. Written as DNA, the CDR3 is TGCAGTTCTTACATGAACACTGAAGCTTTCTTT.

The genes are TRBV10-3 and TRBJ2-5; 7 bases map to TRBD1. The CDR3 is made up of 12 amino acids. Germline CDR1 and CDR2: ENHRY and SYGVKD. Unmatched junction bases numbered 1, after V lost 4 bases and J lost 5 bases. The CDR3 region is CAISGQGETQYF. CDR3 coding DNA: TGTGCCATCAGTGGACAGGGTGAGACCCAGTACTTC.

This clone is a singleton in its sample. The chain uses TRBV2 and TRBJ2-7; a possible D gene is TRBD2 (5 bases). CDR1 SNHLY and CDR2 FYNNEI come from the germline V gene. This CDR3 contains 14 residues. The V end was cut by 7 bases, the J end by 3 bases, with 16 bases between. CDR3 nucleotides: TGTGCCAGCACCTATCGAGGGCTAAACTACGAGCAGTACTTC. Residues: CASTYRGLNYEQYF.

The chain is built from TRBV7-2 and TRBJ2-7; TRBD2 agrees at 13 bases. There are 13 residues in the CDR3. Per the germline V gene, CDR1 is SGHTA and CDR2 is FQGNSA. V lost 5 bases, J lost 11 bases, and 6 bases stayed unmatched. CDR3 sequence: CASSQGLAGLKYF. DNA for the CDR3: TGTGCCAGCAGCCAGGGACTAGCGGGGCTCAAGTACTTC.

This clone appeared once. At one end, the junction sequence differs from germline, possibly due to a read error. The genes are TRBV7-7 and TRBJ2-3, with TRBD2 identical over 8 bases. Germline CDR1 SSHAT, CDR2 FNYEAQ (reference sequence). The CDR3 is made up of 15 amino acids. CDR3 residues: CASSRTSQVTDTQYF. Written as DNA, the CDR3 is TGTGCTAGCAGCCGGACTAGCCAGGTCACAGATACGCAGTATTTT.

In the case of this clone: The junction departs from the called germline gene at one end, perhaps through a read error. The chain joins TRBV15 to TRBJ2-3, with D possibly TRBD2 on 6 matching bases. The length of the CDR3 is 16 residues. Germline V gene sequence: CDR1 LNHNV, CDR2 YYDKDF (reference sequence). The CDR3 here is CATSRDPYVRAGSMGF. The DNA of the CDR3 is TGTGCCACCAGCAGAGATCCTTACGTCCGAGCCGGGAGTATGGGTTTT.

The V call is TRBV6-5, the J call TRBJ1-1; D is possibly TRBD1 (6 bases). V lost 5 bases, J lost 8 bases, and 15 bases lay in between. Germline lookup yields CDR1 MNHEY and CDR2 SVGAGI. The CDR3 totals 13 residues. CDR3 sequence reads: CASSHLRTDEAFF. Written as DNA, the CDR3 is TGTGCCAGCAGTCACCTTCGGACAGACGAAGCTTTCTTT.

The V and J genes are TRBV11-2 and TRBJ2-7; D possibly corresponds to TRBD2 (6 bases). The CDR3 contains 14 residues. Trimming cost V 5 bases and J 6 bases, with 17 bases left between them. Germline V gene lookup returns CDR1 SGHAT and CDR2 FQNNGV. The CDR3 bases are TGTGCCAGCAGCGAACTAGCCCTTGGGCTCGAGCAGTACTTC. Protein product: CASSELALGLEQYF.

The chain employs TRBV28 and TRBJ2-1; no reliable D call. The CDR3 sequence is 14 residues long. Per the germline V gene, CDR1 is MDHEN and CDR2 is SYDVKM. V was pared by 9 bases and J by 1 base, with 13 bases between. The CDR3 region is CASLAAVSYNEQFF. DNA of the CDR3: TGTGCCAGTTTAGCCGCAGTTTCCTACAATGAGCAGTTCTTC.

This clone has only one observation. The CDR3 DNA follows: TGTGCCAGCGGAAGGAGGGACAGCGATTCACCCCTCCACTTT. Amino acids: CASGRRDSDSPLHF. The V call is TRBV6-5, the J call TRBJ1-6; 7 nucleotides line up with TRBD1. J gave up 8 bases and V 8 bases, and 9 bases lay outside the gene matches. The CDR3 is made up of 14 amino acids. Germline values: CDR1 MNHEY, CDR2 SVGAGI.

CDR3 bases: TGTGCCAGTAGTGGGGACATAGGAGAGACCCAGTACTTC. Translating it yields CASSGDIGETQYF. The gene calls are TRBV19 and TRBJ2-5; possible D gene TRBD1, 6 bases. The germline V and J ends were trimmed by 5 bases and 4 bases, with 11 bases remaining between them. The CDR3 runs to 13 residues. The germline V gene encodes CDR1 LNHDA and CDR2 SQIVND (reference sequence).

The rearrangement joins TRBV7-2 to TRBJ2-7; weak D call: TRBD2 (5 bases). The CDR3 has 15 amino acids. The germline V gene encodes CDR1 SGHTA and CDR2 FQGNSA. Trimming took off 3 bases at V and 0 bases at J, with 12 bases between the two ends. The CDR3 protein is CASSLATGSSYEQYF. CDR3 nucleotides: TGTGCCAGCAGCTTGGCCACGGGGAGCTCCTACGAGCAGTACTTC.